A single TCR beta chain is shown here with its context. This clonotype has ten or more counts. Its target antigen remains unknown. Nothing much larger sits one base from this clone, and base qualities are not available. Clipping removes 6 bases from V and 5 bases from J, with 9 as the unmatched junction base count. The CDR3 covers 13 residues, taking in both the cysteine and the phenylalanine. CDR3 DNA is the only sequence kept; it has 39 bases, read in frame from the first base. In the germline V gene (reference sequence), CDR1 corresponds to DFQATT and CDR2 to SNEGSKA. These data belong to a study of neurological immune-mediated disorders (dated by TCRdb to 2018 to 2020). Study-wide context: Among the roughly 35 multiple sclerosis patients, approximately 31 had relapsing-remitting MS and 3 had secondary progressive MS. Of the approximately 70 subjects in the cohort, around 15 were HAM/TSP patients, some 34 were multiple sclerosis patients, and about 20 were healthy controls. Alongside PBMC samples, the set of some 98 TCR-beta libraries contained longitudinal samples, technical triplicates, and paired CD4+ and CD8+ T-cell subsets that had been sorted. The study compared peripheral blood TCR-beta repertoires of HTLV-I-associated myelopathy (HAM/TSP) patients, multiple sclerosis patients and healthy controls using UMI-based sequencing. The paper as a whole reports these results and caveats: Across subjects, expanded clones never shared an identical CDR3 amino acid sequence, which suggests that the TCR-beta repertoires in every group were private. The MS cluster was not associated with any clinical or MRI features, and the authors stated that larger cohorts are needed. TCR clonal expansion was greatest in HAM/TSP patients and smallest in MS patients, who ranked below even healthy controls. In phylogenetic analysis, the repertoires of 18 of 34 MS patients grouped into a cluster of related CDR3 sequences, which suggests a possible signature at the repertoire level.

Unsorted PBMC libraries were generated from 2 million PBMCs stored in RNAlater at -80 °C until RNA extraction. The multiple sclerosis patients were enrolled in a US clinical protocol that used magnetic resonance imaging to evaluate disease progression. Peripheral blood was subjected to Ficoll-Hypaque density gradient centrifugation to isolate PBMCs, which were then cryopreserved in liquid nitrogen. cDNA synthesis used template-switch 5'RACE with a primer carrying a 10-nucleotide random unique molecular identifier tagging each TCR transcript. Over 160 million TCR-beta sequences, covering 15-18 subjects, were produced in each sequencing run. Total RNA was extracted with the RNeasy kit. TCR-beta VDJ regions were amplified with primers for the TCR constant region and the 5'RACE anchor, using the KAPA Real-time Library Amplification kit. A first PCR added sample indexes and Illumina adaptors, after which a second PCR increased the library yield. After purification with Ampure beads, the TCR product of roughly 650 bp was size-selected on a 2% E-gel SizeSelection system. Before pooling, libraries had their quality checked on a Bioanalyzer, their concentration measured with Qubit, and their quantity determined with the Kapa Library Quantification kit. Libraries were sequenced paired-end 2 x 150 bp on an Illumina HiSeq 2500. To increase sequence diversity, about 23-32% phiX was spiked into each library pool. In the source study's methods: Quality-filtered reads were processed with the UMI-based MiGEC pipeline, and over 90% of raw TCR sequences were removed by the MiGEC pipeline during error correction. VDJ genes were aligned to IMGT germline references, and clonotypes were defined by unique CDR3 amino acid sequence plus V-J genes. VDJtools evaluated clonal expansion, Shannon diversity and CDR3 relatedness (CalcPairwiseDistances, ClusterSamples); CLCbio workbench built phylogenetic trees. Using coefficient-of-variation modelling across technical triplicates, the study counted a clone as expanded if it had at least 8 unique UMIs. TCRdb took the public reads, trimmed them with fastp at Q25, ran MiXCR for clone calling and kept in-frame beta chains. Rows with one shared CDR3 protein collapse into an entry with the most common genes and DNA. TCRdb's processing, not the study's, gives the V and J calls here. The sample records around 61,000 distinct CDR3 sequences, roughly 5% of which are singletons. In total, the top ten clones hold about 5.3% of the sample.

The receptor comes from a human donor with multiple sclerosis. The donor label of this sample is uncertain. Input material: PBMCs. This chain joins TRBV20-1 to TRBJ1-2; 7 central bases correspond to TRBD1. Here is the DNA: TGCAGTGCGCAACAGGGGCACGGGTATGGCTACACCTTC. The resulting protein is CSAQQGHGYGYTF.